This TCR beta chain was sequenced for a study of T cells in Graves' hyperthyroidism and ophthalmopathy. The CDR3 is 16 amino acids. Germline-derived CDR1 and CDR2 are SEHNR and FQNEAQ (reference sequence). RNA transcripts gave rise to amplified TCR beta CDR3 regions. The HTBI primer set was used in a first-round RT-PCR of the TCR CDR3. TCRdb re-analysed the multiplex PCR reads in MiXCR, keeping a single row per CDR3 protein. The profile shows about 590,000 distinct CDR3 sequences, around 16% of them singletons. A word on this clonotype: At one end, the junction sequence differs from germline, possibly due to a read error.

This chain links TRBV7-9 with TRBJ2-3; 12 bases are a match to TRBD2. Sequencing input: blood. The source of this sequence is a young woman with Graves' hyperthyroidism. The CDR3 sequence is CTSSLGPRTSGNTQYF. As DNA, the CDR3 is TGTACCAGCAGCTTAGGGCCTAGGACTAGCGGGAATACGCAGTATTTT.